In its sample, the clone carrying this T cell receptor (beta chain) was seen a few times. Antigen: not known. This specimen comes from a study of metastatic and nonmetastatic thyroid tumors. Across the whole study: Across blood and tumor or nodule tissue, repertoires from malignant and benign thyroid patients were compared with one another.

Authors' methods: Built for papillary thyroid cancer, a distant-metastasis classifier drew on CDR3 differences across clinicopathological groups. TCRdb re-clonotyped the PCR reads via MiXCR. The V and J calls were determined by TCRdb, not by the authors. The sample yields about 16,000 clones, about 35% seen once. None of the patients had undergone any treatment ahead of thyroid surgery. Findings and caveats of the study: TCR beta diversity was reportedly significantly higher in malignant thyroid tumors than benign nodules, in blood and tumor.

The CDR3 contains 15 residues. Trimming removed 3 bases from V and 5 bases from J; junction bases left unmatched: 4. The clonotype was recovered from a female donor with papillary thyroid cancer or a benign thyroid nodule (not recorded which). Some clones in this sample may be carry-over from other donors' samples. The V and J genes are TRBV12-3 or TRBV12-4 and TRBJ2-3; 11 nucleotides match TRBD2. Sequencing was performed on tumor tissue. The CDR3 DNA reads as TGTGCCAGCAGTTTTAGGCTAGCGGGAGGAGATACGCAGTATTTT. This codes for CASSFRLAGGDTQYF.